What follows are 29 T cell receptor beta chains derived from one specimen sequenced in a study of blood T cell repertoires in COVID-19. Assay: immunoSEQ multiplex PCR; the TCRdb copy retains only in-frame clones and omits some. Among about 130,000 clones listed, 85% were seen once. Source material: peripheral blood. The source of these receptors is a human donor in a cohort sampled during active COVID-19.

This clone is a singleton in its sample. The chain recombines TRBV4-3 with TRBJ2-1; the match to TRBD2 covers 10 bases. The CDR3 has 15 amino acids. J lost 3 bases, V lost 3 bases, and 2 bases had no gene match. Germline V gene lookup returns CDR1 LGHNA and CDR2 YSLEER. This CDR3 reads CASSQGLAHYNEQFF. The CDR3, as DNA: TGCGCCAGCAGCCAGGGACTAGCGCACTACAATGAGCAGTTCTTC.

Concerning this clone itself: Other DNA sequences of this sample code for an identical CDR3. The chain joins TRBV5-1 to TRBJ1-1; D gene uncertain. The V and J ends lost 0 bases and 6 bases respectively, with 12 bases between them. CDR1 and CDR2 (germline): SGHRS, YFSETQ. This CDR3 contains 14 residues. CDR3 sequence (DNA): TGCGCCAGCAGCTTGGAGGGCGGGGTCGCTGAAGCTTTCTTT. As protein: CASSLEGGVAEAFF.

The V gene is TRBV4-3, the J gene TRBJ2-1; D unclear. The CDR3 has 14 amino acids. V lost 0 bases, J lost 6 bases, and 9 bases lay in between. Per the germline V gene, CDR1 is LGHNA and CDR2 is YSLEER. The CDR3 DNA reads TGCGCCAGCAGCCAAGATCGGTTCTTCAATGAGCAGTTCTTC. Its translation: CASSQDRFFNEQFF.

This clone was observed a few times. This sequence joins TRBV5-6 and TRBJ2-7; D is unclear. This CDR3 spans 11 amino acids. Germline CDR1 is SGHDT and CDR2 is YYEEEE. V was cut by 2 bases and J by 7 bases, with 7 bases left in between. This CDR3 is CASSFTEEQYF. The CDR3 nucleotides read TGTGCCAGCAGCTTTACTGAGGAGCAGTACTTC.

V is TRBV19 and J is TRBJ1-1, with D perhaps TRBD1 (5 bases). CDR1 and CDR2 (germline): LNHDA, SQIVND (reference sequence). CDR3 length: 13 residues. V gave up 5 bases and J gave up 4 bases, with 11 bases separating them. DNA of the CDR3: TGTGCCAGTAGTGGGGTGGGGGGCACTGAAGCTTTCTTT. It is translated as CASSGVGGTEAFF.

The genes are TRBV3-1 (or the pseudogene TRBV3-2) and TRBJ1-3; D not resolved. V was shortened by 3 bases and J by 10 bases, with 10 bases between the two germline ends. Germline CDR1 reads LGHDT; CDR2 reads YNNKEL (reference sequence). The CDR3 loop spans 12 amino acids. The CDR3 loop is CASSHEVQTIYF. The CDR3 DNA is TGTGCCAGCAGCCATGAGGTTCAAACCATATATTTT.

The chain employs TRBV3-1 (or the pseudogene TRBV3-2) and TRBJ2-1; possibly TRBD2 for D (6 bases). The V gene's germline CDR1 is LGHDT and CDR2 YNNKEL (reference sequence). The V gene lost 0 bases and the J gene lost 4 bases, with 10 bases spanning the gap. This CDR3 comprises 15 residues. The CDR3 DNA reads as TGTGCCAGCAGCCAAGATGACGGGACTTACAATGAGCAGTTCTTC. As protein: CASSQDDGTYNEQFF.

This clone was seen more than once but under ten times. The J gene is TRBJ2-7, the V gene TRBV5-4; 11 nucleotides align to TRBD1. CDR3 length equals 13 residues. V lost 3 bases and J lost 7; bases outside the gene matches: 3. Germline values: CDR1 SGHNT, CDR2 YYREEE (reference sequence). CDR3 region: CASSWDRGGEQYF. The CDR3 nucleotides read TGTGCCAGCAGCTGGGACAGGGGGGGAGAGCAGTACTTC.

This clone was observed once. The gene calls are TRBV7-3 and TRBJ2-1; D not resolved. The ends were cut back, 1 base at V and 6 bases at J, with 7 bases in the middle. Germline CDR1 reads SGHTA; CDR2 reads FQGTGA. CDR3 length: 13 amino acids. CDR3 sequence: CASSLIESNEQFF. The CDR3 bases are TGTGCCAGCAGCTTAATCGAGAGCAATGAGCAGTTCTTC.

As DNA, the CDR3 is TGTGCCAGCAGTCCGGTTCGTAGTGCCTATGGCTACACCTTC. Translated, it gives CASSPVRSAYGYTF. The genes are TRBV5-4 and TRBJ1-2; no clear D. The CDR3 runs to 14 residues. Germline loops: CDR1 SGHNT, CDR2 YYREEE (reference sequence). V dropped 5 bases and J dropped 4 bases, with 15 bases sitting between them.

This clone was recorded a few times. This chain's CDR3 is CASSSGTGGTEAFF. The CDR3 region has the DNA TGTGCCAGCAGTTCCGGGACGGGAGGAACTGAAGCTTTCTTT. J is TRBJ1-1 and V is TRBV5-4; TRBD1 might be the D (5 bases). Germline V gives CDR1 SGHNT, CDR2 YYREEE (reference sequence). V gave up 5 bases and J gave up 5 bases, with 16 bases separating them. This CDR3 has 14 residues.

This sequence joins TRBV9 and TRBJ1-1; 8 nucleotides align to TRBD1. The ends lost 1 base at V and 6 bases at J; junction bases unmatched: 5. Germline lookup yields CDR1 SGDLS and CDR2 YYNGEE. The CDR3 is 14 residues long. CDR3 amino acids: CASSVTPGGAEAFF. For the CDR3, the DNA is TGTGCCAGCAGCGTAACCCCAGGGGGCGCTGAAGCTTTCTTT.

The chain uses TRBV5-1 and TRBJ2-5; the match to TRBD2 covers 8 bases. The V and J ends lost 0 bases and 7 bases, in that order; junction bases with no gene match: 5. The CDR3 contains 14 residues. The V gene's germline CDR1 is SGHRS and CDR2 YFSETQ. CDR3 sequence: CASSLGGGGWTQYF. The CDR3 DNA sequence: TGCGCCAGCAGCTTGGGAGGCGGGGGGTGGACCCAGTACTTC.

This chain connects TRBV6-6 to TRBJ2-2, with 11 nucleotides matching TRBD2. The germline V gene has CDR1 MNHNY and CDR2 SVGAGI (reference sequence). The CDR3 consists of 17 residues. V was pared by 5 bases and J by 4 bases, with 9 bases of the junction left unmatched. CDR3 amino acids: CASSPFSGGDFTGELFF. Here the CDR3 DNA reads TGTGCCAGCAGTCCGTTTAGCGGGGGGGACTTCACCGGGGAGCTGTTTTTT.

This clone appeared a single time. The rearrangement uses TRBV7-9 and TRBJ1-1; D is ambiguous. The CDR3 extends over 14 amino acids. Trimming pared 4 bases from V and 0 bases from J, leaving 9 bases between. Germline CDR1 is SEHNR and CDR2 is FQNEAQ (reference sequence). The DNA of the CDR3 is TGTGCCAGCAGCTCAACTAATTTGAACACTGAAGCTTTCTTT. This encodes CASSSTNLNTEAFF.

This clone has only one observation. This chain joins TRBV20-1 and TRBJ2-7; 13 bases are a match to TRBD2. CDR1 DFQATT and CDR2 SNEGSKA come from the germline V gene (reference sequence). V lost 3 bases to trimming and J lost 6 bases; unmatched junction nucleotides: 5. This CDR3 has 14 amino acids. CDR3 nucleotides: TGCAGTGCTAGTGCACTAGCGGGGGGGGGCGAGCAGTACTTC. It encodes CSASALAGGGEQYF.

J is TRBJ1-1 and V is TRBV6-5; D not resolved. Germline CDR1 MNHEY, CDR2 SVGAGI. V lost 6 bases, J lost 3 bases, and 11 bases lay in between. The CDR3 length is 13 residues. The CDR3 region has the DNA TGTGCCAGCAGCCCCGGGAGTTACACTGAAGCTTTCTTT. Amino acids: CASSPGSYTEAFF.

The CDR3 DNA follows: TGCGCCAGCAGCGCGGGACTAGCGGGACCAAAGTACAATGAGCAGTTCTTC. This encodes CASSAGLAGPKYNEQFF. The chain has TRBV10-1 and TRBJ2-1, with 13 bases lining up with TRBD2. This CDR3 has 17 residues. The germline V gene has CDR1 WNHNN and CDR2 SYGVQD (reference sequence). With V trimmed by 6 bases and J by 4 bases, 9 bases remained unmatched.

The genes are TRBV6-2 or TRBV6-3 and TRBJ2-2; D gene unclear. Per the germline V gene, CDR1 is MNHEY and CDR2 is SVGEGT. The V and J ends lost 0 bases and 1 base respectively, with 3 bases between them. The CDR3 extends over 14 amino acids. CDR3 bases: TGTGCCAGCAGTTACTCCGGGAACACCGGGGAGCTGTTTTTT. Translated: CASSYSGNTGELFF.

The chain carries TRBV18 and TRBJ2-5, with 7 positions matching TRBD1. V lost 0 bases and J lost 4; bases outside the gene matches: 8. This CDR3 has 16 amino acids. Germline loops: CDR1 KGHSH, CDR2 LQKENI. CDR3 DNA sequence: TGTGCCAGCTCACCACCGAAAAGGGGGCTAAGAGAGACCCAGTACTTC. Protein product: CASSPPKRGLRETQYF.

This chain uses TRBV7-6 with TRBJ2-1, with TRBD1 matching over 12 bases. The trim removed 5 bases at V and 9 bases at J, leaving 11 bases unmatched. From germline, CDR1 is SGHVS and CDR2 FNYEAQ. There are 16 residues in the CDR3. The CDR3 DNA is TGTGCCAGCAGCGCAAGAGGGGGACAGGGGGCGCTTGAGCAGTTCTTC. Its protein product is CASSARGGQGALEQFF.

The chain combines TRBV5-6 with TRBJ2-5, with 14 bases that match TRBD2. Germline V gene lookup returns CDR1 SGHDT and CDR2 YYEEEE. The junction had 6 bases not matched to a gene; V was cut back by 0 bases and J by 2 bases. This CDR3 has 18 residues. The CDR3 nucleotides read TGTGCCAGCAGCTTGGGACTAGCGGGGGGGTCAGCTCAAGAGACCCAGTACTTC. Encoded protein: CASSLGLAGGSAQETQYF.

The CDR3 loop is CAWKNTPYEQYF. CDR3 sequence (DNA): TGTGCCTGGAAGAACACCCCCTACGAGCAGTACTTC. This sequence joins TRBV30 and TRBJ2-7, with D unresolved. The ends were cut back, 4 bases at V and 2 bases at J, with 9 bases in the middle. Germline V lookup: CDR1 GTSNPN, CDR2 SVGIG (reference sequence). CDR3 length: 12 residues.

CDR3 nucleotide sequence: TGTGCCAGTAGTACCTTTGGTCTCTTCCTAGCGGCCATAGGGAATACGCAGTATTTT. It encodes CASSTFGLFLAAIGNTQYF. J is TRBJ2-3 and V is TRBV19, with TRBD2 matching 7 bases. The ends lost 4 bases at V and 7 bases at J; junction bases unmatched: 23. Germline V gene sequence: CDR1 LNHDA, CDR2 SQIVND (reference sequence). CDR3 length equals 19 residues.

The V call is TRBV6-2 or TRBV6-3, the J call TRBJ2-5; 13 nucleotides line up with TRBD2. J was trimmed by 4 bases and V by 4 bases; bases with no gene match: 9. The germline CDR1 and CDR2 sequences are MNHEY and SVGEGT. The CDR3 contains 17 residues. DNA of the CDR3: TGTGCCAGCAGTTCAAGACTAGCGGGGGGTCTCTCAGAGACCCAGTACTTC. The encoded protein is CASSSRLAGGLSETQYF.

This clone has more than one count but fewer than ten. The chain carries TRBV27 and TRBJ1-2; 12 bases match TRBD1. Germline CDR1 MNHEY, CDR2 SMNVEV (reference sequence). V lost 1 base and J lost 4; bases outside the gene matches: 4. The CDR3 extends over 16 amino acids. In DNA form, the CDR3 reads TGTGCCAGCAGTTTATTTGGGACAGGGGGCGGCTATGGCTACACCTTC. Translation gives CASSLFGTGGGYGYTF.

The V and J genes are TRBV14 and TRBJ1-1; D perhaps matches TRBD1 (5 bases). The germline V and J ends were trimmed by 10 bases and 1 base, with 16 bases remaining between them. The germline CDR1 and CDR2 sequences are SGHDN and FVKESK. The CDR3 totals 14 residues. The CDR3 nucleotides are TGTGCCACCCAGGTAATGGGGCCGAACACTGAAGCTTTCTTT. Its translation: CATQVMGPNTEAFF. Variable domain in full (rest from reference TRBV14 and TRBJ1-1): EAGVTQFPSHSVIEKGQTVTLRCDPISGHDNLYWYRRVMGKEIKFLLHFVKESKQDESGMPNNRFLAERTGGTYSTLKVQPAELEDSGVYFCATQVMGPNTEAFFGQGTRLTVV.

The gene calls are TRBV6-6 and TRBJ2-3; 10 bases match TRBD2. Trimming took 7 bases from V and 0 from J; bases not matched to a gene: 7. CDR1 is MNHNY and CDR2 is SVGAGI in the germline V gene (reference sequence). The CDR3 runs to 16 residues. CDR3 sequence reads: CASTRGLAQSTDTQYF. For the CDR3, the DNA is TGTGCCAGCACTAGGGGACTAGCGCAAAGCACAGATACGCAGTATTTT.

The rearrangement links TRBV7-9 to TRBJ1-2, with TRBD1 identical over 9 bases. Germline CDR1 reads SEHNR; CDR2 reads FQNEAQ (reference sequence). The J segment lost 10 bases and the V segment lost 5 bases, leaving 17 bases of the junction unmatched. The CDR3 consists of 16 residues. The CDR3 coding sequence is TGTGCCAGCAGCCTGGAACCGGGACAGGGAACGGTGGACTACACCTTC. It is translated as CASSLEPGQGTVDYTF.